This record looks at one TCR beta chain sequence and its context. Its target is not known. This record comes from a study of T cells after yellow fever vaccination. By 5'RACE template switching, TCR cDNA was produced, with a universal primer site and UMIs added in the process. MiXCR, run by TCRdb on the 5' RACE reads, gives a single entry per CDR3 protein. The table has about 330,000 distinct CDR3 sequences, about 4% seen once. Germline V gene data show CDR1 as SEHNR and CDR2 as FQNEAQ (reference sequence). This CDR3 is built from 15 residues. Trimming removed 5 bases from V and 5 bases from J; junction bases left unmatched: 4. Overall study findings and caveats: Though weaker, the secondary response peaked faster, on day 5 versus 15. CD4 and CD8 compartments shared a small share of clonotypes, likely from convergent recombination.

The source of this sequence is a man between 18 and 29 years old who received the YFV17D yellow fever vaccine. Sequenced here: PBMCs, sampled 5 days after the yellow fever booster vaccination. The chain employs TRBV7-9 and TRBJ1-6, with 9 bases that match TRBD1. This chain's CDR3 is CASSQGTGHNSPLHF. In DNA form, the CDR3 reads TGTGCCAGCAGCCAGGGGACAGGGCATAATTCACCCCTCCACTTT.